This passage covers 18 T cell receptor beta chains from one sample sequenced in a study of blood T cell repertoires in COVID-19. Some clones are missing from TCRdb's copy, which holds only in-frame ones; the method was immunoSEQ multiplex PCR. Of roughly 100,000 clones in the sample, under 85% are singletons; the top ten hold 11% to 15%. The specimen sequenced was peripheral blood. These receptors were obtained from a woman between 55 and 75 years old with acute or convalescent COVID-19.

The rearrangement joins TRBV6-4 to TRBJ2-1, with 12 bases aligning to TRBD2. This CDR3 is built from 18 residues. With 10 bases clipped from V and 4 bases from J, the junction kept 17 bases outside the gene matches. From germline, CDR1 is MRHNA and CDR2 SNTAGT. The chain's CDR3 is CAIPRSSGGAPLYNEQFF. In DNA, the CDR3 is TGTGCCATTCCCCGATCTAGCGGGGGGGCCCCTCTATACAATGAGCAGTTCTTC.

CDR3 bases: TGTGCCAGCAGTTCACCGAACCCCCCGGGACAGTACAAAGAGACCCAGTACTTC. As protein: CASSSPNPPGQYKETQYF. This rearrangement joins TRBV28 to TRBJ2-5; TRBD1 aligns across 7 bases. The germline V gene has CDR1 MDHEN and CDR2 SYDVKM. There are 18 residues in the CDR3. Losses at the gene ends were 4 bases for V and 3 bases for J; bases not matched to a gene: 17.

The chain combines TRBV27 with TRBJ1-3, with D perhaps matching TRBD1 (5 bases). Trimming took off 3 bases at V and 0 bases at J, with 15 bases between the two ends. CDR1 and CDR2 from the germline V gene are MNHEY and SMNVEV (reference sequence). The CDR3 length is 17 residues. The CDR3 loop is CASSLREDNLSGNTIYF. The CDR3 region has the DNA TGTGCCAGCAGTTTGAGGGAGGACAATCTCTCTGGAAACACCATATATTTT.

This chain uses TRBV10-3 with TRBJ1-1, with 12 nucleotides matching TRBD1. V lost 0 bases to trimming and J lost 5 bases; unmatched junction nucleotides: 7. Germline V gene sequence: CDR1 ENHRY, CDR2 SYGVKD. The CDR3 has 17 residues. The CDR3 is CAISESGQGASGTEAFF. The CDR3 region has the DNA TGTGCCATCAGTGAGTCGGGACAGGGGGCGTCAGGTACTGAAGCTTTCTTT.

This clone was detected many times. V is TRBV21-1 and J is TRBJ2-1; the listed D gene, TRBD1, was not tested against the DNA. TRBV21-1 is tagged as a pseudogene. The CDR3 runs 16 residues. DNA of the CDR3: TGTGCCAGCAGCAAAGGCGAGACATACTCCTACAATGAGCAGTTCTTC. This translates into CASSKGETYSYNEQFF.

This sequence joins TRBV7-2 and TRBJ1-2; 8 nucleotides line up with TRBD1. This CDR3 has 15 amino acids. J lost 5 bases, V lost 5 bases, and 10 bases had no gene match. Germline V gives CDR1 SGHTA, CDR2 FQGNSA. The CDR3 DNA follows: TGTGCCAGCAGCCGGGGGACAGGAGAACCATATGGCTACACCTTC. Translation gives CASSRGTGEPYGYTF.

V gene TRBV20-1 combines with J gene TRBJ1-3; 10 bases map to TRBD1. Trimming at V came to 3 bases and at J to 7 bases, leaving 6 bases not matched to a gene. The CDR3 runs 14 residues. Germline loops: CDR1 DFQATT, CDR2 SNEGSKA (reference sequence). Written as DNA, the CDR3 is TGCAGTGCTAGTTACCAGGGACAGGGGAACACCATATATTTT. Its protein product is CSASYQGQGNTIYF.

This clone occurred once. CDR3 coding DNA: TGTGCCAGCAGTATCAGCCGGGACACCATCTATGGCTACACCTTC. Its translation is CASSISRDTIYGYTF. This chain connects TRBV7-8 to TRBJ1-2, with TRBD1 as a possible D gene (6 bases). The length of the CDR3 is 15 residues. Germline lookup yields CDR1 SGHVS and CDR2 FQNEAQ. The V end was cut by 6 bases, the J end by 4 bases, with 18 bases between. Full variable domain (missing parts from reference TRBV7-8 and TRBJ1-2): GAGVSQSPRYKVAKRGQDVALRCDPISGHVSLFWYQQALGQGPEFLTYFQNEAQLDKSGLPSDRFFAERPEGSVSTLKIQRTQQEDSAVYLCASSISRDTIYGYTFGSGTRLTVV.

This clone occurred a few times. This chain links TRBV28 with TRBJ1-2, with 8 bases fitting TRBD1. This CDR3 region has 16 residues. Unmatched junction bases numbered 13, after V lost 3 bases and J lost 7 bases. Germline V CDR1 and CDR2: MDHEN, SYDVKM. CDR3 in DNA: TGTGCCAGCAGTTTGGCAGGGGGCGCTGGTTTGGTTGGCTACACCTTC. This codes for CASSLAGGAGLVGYTF.

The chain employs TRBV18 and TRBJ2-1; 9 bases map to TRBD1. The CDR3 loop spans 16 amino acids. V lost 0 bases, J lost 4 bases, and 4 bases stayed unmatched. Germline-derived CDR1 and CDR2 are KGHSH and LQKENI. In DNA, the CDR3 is TGTGCCAGCTCACCACCCGGGACAGGGACATACAATGAGCAGTTCTTC. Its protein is CASSPPGTGTYNEQFF.

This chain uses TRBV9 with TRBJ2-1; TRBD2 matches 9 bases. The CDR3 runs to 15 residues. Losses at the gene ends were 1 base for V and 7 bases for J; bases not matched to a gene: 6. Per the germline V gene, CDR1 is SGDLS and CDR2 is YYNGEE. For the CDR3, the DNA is TGTGCCAGCAGCGTACTAGCGGGAATTTCGAATGAGCAGTTCTTC. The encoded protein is CASSVLAGISNEQFF.

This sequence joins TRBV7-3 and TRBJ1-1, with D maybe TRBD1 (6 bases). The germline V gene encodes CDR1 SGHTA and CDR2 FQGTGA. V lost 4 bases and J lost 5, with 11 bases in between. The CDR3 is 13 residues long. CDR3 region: CASSSHRDTEAFF. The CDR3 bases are TGTGCCAGCAGCTCCCACAGGGATACTGAAGCTTTCTTT.

CDR3 bases: TGTTCCTCTCAGGTGAGGGAAAATCAGCCCCAGCATTTT. It translates to CSSQVRENQPQHF. The chain couples TRBV6-6 to TRBJ1-5; D uncertain. CDR3 length: 13 residues. Germline-derived CDR1 and CDR2 are MNHNY and SVGAGI (reference sequence).

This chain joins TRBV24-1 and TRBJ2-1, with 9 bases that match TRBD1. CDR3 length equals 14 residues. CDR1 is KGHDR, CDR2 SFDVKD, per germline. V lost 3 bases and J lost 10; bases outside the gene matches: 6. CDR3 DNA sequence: TGTGCCACCAGTGATGCACAGGGGGCGTACGAGCAGTTCTTC. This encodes CATSDAQGAYEQFF.

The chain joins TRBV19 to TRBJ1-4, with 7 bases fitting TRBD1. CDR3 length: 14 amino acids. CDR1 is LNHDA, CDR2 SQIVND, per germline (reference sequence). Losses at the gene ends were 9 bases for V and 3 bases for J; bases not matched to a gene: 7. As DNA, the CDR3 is TGTGCCAGCCTGGCAGGGGGATCTAATGAAAAACTGTTTTTT. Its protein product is CASLAGGSNEKLFF.

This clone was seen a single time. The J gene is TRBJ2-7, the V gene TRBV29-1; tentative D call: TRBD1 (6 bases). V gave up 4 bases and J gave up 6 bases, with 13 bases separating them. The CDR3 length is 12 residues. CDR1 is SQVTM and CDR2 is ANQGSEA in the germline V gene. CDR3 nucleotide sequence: TGCAGCGTTGTTCTAGGGGGATCCGAGCAGTACTTC. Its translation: CSVVLGGSEQYF.

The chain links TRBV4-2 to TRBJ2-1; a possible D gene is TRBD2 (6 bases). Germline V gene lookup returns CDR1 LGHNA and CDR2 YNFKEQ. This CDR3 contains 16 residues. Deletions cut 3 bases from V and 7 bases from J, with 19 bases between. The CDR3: CASSQTAMGGRNEQFF. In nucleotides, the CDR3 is TGTGCCAGCAGCCAGACGGCAATGGGGGGAAGGAATGAGCAGTTCTTC.

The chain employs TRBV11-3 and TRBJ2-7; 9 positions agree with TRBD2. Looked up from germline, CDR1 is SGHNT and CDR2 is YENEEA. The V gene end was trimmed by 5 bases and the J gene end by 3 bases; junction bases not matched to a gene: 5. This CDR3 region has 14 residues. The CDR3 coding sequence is TGTGCCAGCAGCCCCAGCGGGGGGTACTACGAGCAGTACTTC. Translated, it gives CASSPSGGYYEQYF.